These 27 T cell receptor beta chains were all obtained from the same sample, sequenced in a study of radiotherapy plus CTLA-4 blockade in lung cancer. Some clones are missing from TCRdb's copy, which holds only in-frame ones; the method was immunoSEQ multiplex PCR. The table includes 3,000 to 4,000 clones, about four fifths detected once. The sequencing used tumor tissue, collected from a patient treated with radiotherapy plus ipilimumab. The source is a human donor with non-small cell lung cancer that progressed on radiotherapy plus ipilimumab.

CDR3 coding DNA: TGTGCCAGCAGCTTAAAGGGTTATGGACAGCGGGTTGGGGAGCAGTACTTC. It codes for CASSLKGYGQRVGEQYF. This chain uses TRBV7-9 with TRBJ2-7; D tentatively reads TRBD1 or TRBD2 (6 bases each). V lost 2 bases and J 7 bases, leaving 24 bases between the germline ends. CDR1 and CDR2 from the germline V gene are SEHNR and FQNEAQ (reference sequence). The CDR3 spans 17 residues.

V is TRBV18 and J is TRBJ2-7; 7 nucleotides align to TRBD1. Germline values: CDR1 KGHSH, CDR2 LQKENI. CDR3 length: 14 amino acids. V lost 1 base to trimming and J lost 4 bases; unmatched junction nucleotides: 4. Here the CDR3 reads CASSPRGGEYEQYF. The CDR3 DNA sequence: TGTGCCAGCTCACCACGAGGGGGCGAGTACGAGCAGTACTTC. The full variable domain, with the rest looked up from reference TRBV18 and TRBJ2-7, is NAGVMQNPRHLVRRRGQEARLRCSPMKGHSHVYWYRQLPEEGLKFMVYLQKENIIDESGMPKERFSAEFPKEGPSILRIQQVVRGDSAAYFCASSPRGGEYEQYFGPGTRLTVT.

DNA for the CDR3: TGTGCCAGCAAAGGGGGCATCGACACCGGGGAGCTGTTTTTT. Its translation is CASKGGIDTGELFF. This rearrangement joins TRBV2 to TRBJ2-2, with 7 bases lining up with TRBD1. The CDR3 sequence is 14 residues long. The J segment lost 3 bases and the V segment lost 7 bases, leaving 5 bases of the junction unmatched. Germline V gene data show CDR1 as SNHLY and CDR2 as FYNNEI.

The chain uses TRBV5-6 and TRBJ1-5; TRBD1 might be the D (6 bases). The V gene's germline CDR1 is SGHDT and CDR2 YYEEEE. The CDR3 loop spans 14 amino acids. Trimming stripped 4 bases from V and 7 bases from J, with 15 bases between. The CDR3 here is CASSRWGGQQPQHF. CDR3 sequence (DNA): TGTGCCAGCAGCCGCTGGGGGGGGCAACAGCCCCAGCATTTT.

V usage is TRBV19 and J usage is TRBJ1-1; D call uncertain. CDR1 and CDR2 (germline): LNHDA, SQIVND (reference sequence). The CDR3 spans 11 residues. V lost 2 bases, J lost 8 bases, and 6 bases lay in between. The CDR3 is CASSIWREAFF. For the CDR3, the DNA is TGTGCCAGTAGTATATGGAGAGAAGCTTTCTTT.

The CDR3 DNA is TGTGCCAGCAGGGCGGGAGGCGCGAACACTGAAGCTTTCTTT. Translated, it gives CASRAGGANTEAFF. The chain has TRBV6-5 and TRBJ1-1, with D hard to call. Germline CDR1 reads MNHEY; CDR2 reads SVGAGI. The germline V and J ends were trimmed by 6 bases and 1 base, with 12 bases remaining between them. This CDR3 contains 14 residues.

The chain employs TRBV2 and TRBJ2-5, with D possibly matching TRBD2 (6 bases). Germline loops: CDR1 SNHLY, CDR2 FYNNEI. The CDR3 is made up of 13 amino acids. The V gene lost 6 bases and the J gene lost 7 bases, with 15 bases spanning the gap. The CDR3 protein is CASRRDALGTQYF. In nucleotides, the CDR3 is TGTGCCAGCAGGCGGGACGCCTTAGGGACCCAGTACTTC.

The rearrangement joins TRBV6-6 to TRBJ2-7; the D gene is possibly TRBD1 (6 bases). The V gene lost 6 bases and the J gene lost 0 bases, with 9 bases spanning the gap. CDR3 length: 13 residues. Germline CDR1 and CDR2: MNHNY and SVGAGI (reference sequence). As DNA, the CDR3 is TGTGCCAGCAGCGGGACAAACTCCTACGAGCAGTACTTC. Its translation is CASSGTNSYEQYF.

This chain links TRBV28 with TRBJ2-3; D is uncertain. The germline V gene encodes CDR1 MDHEN and CDR2 SYDVKM. Between the trimmed V and J ends, which lost 3 bases and 1 base, there was a span of 11 bases. The CDR3 has 15 residues. This CDR3 reads CASSFEPSGTDTQYF. The CDR3 DNA is TGTGCCAGCAGTTTTGAACCCTCGGGCACAGATACGCAGTATTTT.

The V and J genes are TRBV29-1 and TRBJ1-1; 9 positions agree with TRBD1. Germline CDR1 and CDR2: SQVTM and ANQGSEA. CDR3 length: 12 residues. The trim removed 5 bases at V and 6 bases at J, leaving 4 bases unmatched. The CDR3 DNA reads as TGCAGCGTTCAACAGGGGGCTTCTGAAGCTTTCTTT. Residues: CSVQQGASEAFF. Complete variable domain (other parts from reference TRBV29-1 and TRBJ1-1): SAVISQKPSRDICQRGTSLTIQCQVDSQVTMMFWYRQQPGQSLTLIATANQGSEATYESGFVIDKFPISRPNLTFSTLTVSNMSPEDSSIYLCSVQQGASEAFFGQGTRLTVV.

The chain joins TRBV6-5 to TRBJ1-2; 7 bases align to TRBD1. V was clipped by 6 bases and J by 0 bases; unmatched bases: 4. The CDR3 contains 14 residues. CDR1 and CDR2 from the germline V gene are MNHEY and SVGAGI. The CDR3 DNA sequence: TGTGCCAGCAGGCGACAGGGCTCTAACTATGGCTACACCTTC. This codes for CASRRQGSNYGYTF.

The chain joins TRBV5-1 to TRBJ1-1, with D maybe TRBD1 (6 bases). CDR3 length equals 14 residues. From germline, CDR1 is SGHRS and CDR2 YFSETQ. Trimming took off 2 bases at V and 3 bases at J, with 11 bases between the two ends. CDR3 coding DNA: TGCGCCAGCAGCTTACAGGGTGGTTACACTGAAGCTTTCTTT. This sequence encodes CASSLQGGYTEAFF.

V is TRBV18 and J is TRBJ1-2; a weak D match, TRBD1 (6 bases). Germline-derived CDR1 and CDR2 are KGHSH and LQKENI. The V and J ends lost 4 bases and 0 bases respectively, with 9 bases between them. There are 14 residues in the CDR3. The CDR3 here is CASSRGASNYGYTF. CDR3 DNA: TGTGCCAGCTCACGGGGGGCCTCTAACTATGGCTACACCTTC.

This clone appeared once. V gene TRBV6-5 combines with J gene TRBJ1-1; D possibly corresponds to TRBD1 (5 bases). In germline, CDR1 is MNHEY, CDR2 SVGAGI. The germline V and J ends were trimmed by 8 bases and 4 bases, with 17 bases remaining between them. CDR3 length: 14 residues. The CDR3 DNA follows: TGTGCCAGCCAGGGAGCAGGGTGGGCCACTGAAGCTTTCTTT. Translation: CASQGAGWATEAFF.

In this sample, this clone turned up a few times. The chain joins TRBV6-6 to TRBJ2-7; no reliable D call. Trimming removed 5 bases at V and 7 bases at J, with 15 bases between. CDR1 and CDR2 from the germline V gene are MNHNY and SVGAGI (reference sequence). This CDR3 is built from 13 residues. The CDR3 loop is CASSPDGSWEQYF. DNA of the CDR3: TGTGCCAGCAGTCCGGACGGGTCTTGGGAGCAGTACTTC.

The V and J genes are TRBV19 and TRBJ2-1; TRBD1 matches at 10 bases. Germline-derived CDR1 and CDR2 are LNHDA and SQIVND (reference sequence). This CDR3 contains 13 residues. J lost 10 bases, V lost 4 bases, and 4 bases had no gene match. The CDR3 sequence: CASSTVTGGEQFF. The CDR3 nucleotides read TGTGCCAGTAGTACCGTGACAGGGGGCGAGCAGTTCTTC.

CDR3 amino acids: CASSFSGETDTQYF. Here the CDR3 DNA reads TGTGCCAGCAGTTTTAGCGGGGAAACAGATACGCAGTATTTT. The chain is built from TRBV9 and TRBJ2-3, with TRBD2 matching 8 bases. The CDR3 is 14 residues long. Germline V gene data show CDR1 as SGDLS and CDR2 as YYNGEE. V lost 5 bases, J lost 3 bases, and 5 bases stayed unmatched.

CDR3 loop: CASSFRKVSGANVLTF. The CDR3 DNA follows: TGTGCCAGCAGCTTCCGAAAGGTCTCTGGGGCCAACGTCCTGACTTTC. The gene calls are TRBV11-2 and TRBJ2-6; D not certain. CDR1 is SGHAT, CDR2 FQNNGV, per germline. With 3 bases removed from V and 0 bases from J, the gap between germline ends came to 9 bases. The CDR3 is 16 amino acids.

This clone was seen a few times. The chain couples TRBV7-2 to TRBJ1-4; 8 bases agree with TRBD1. This CDR3 is built from 14 residues. The germline V gene encodes CDR1 SGHTA and CDR2 FQGNSA. Unmatched junction bases numbered 8, after V lost 6 bases and J lost 8 bases. The CDR3 DNA reads TGTGCCAGCAGAAGTTGGGACAGGCCCGAAAAACTGTTTTTT. Translating gives CASRSWDRPEKLFF.

The chain links TRBV15 to TRBJ2-1; 7 bases match TRBD1. There are 16 residues in the CDR3. Trimming at V came to 0 bases and at J to 5 bases, leaving 7 bases not matched to a gene. Germline CDR1 and CDR2: LNHNV and YYDKDF (reference sequence). This chain's CDR3 is CATSRDREQGNNEQFF. The CDR3 region has the DNA TGTGCCACCAGCAGAGATAGAGAACAGGGGAACAATGAGCAGTTCTTC.

The CDR3: CASSSDPGTGASEQYF. The CDR3 coding sequence is TGCGCCAGCAGCTCGGACCCCGGGACAGGGGCCAGCGAGCAGTACTTC. V is TRBV5-1 and J is TRBJ2-7, with TRBD1 identical over 10 bases. The CDR3 length is 16 residues. V lost 3 bases to trimming and J lost 6 bases; unmatched junction nucleotides: 12. Germline V gene data show CDR1 as SGHRS and CDR2 as YFSETQ.

This chain links TRBV5-1 with TRBJ2-2; D is possibly TRBD1 (6 bases). Trimming took off 0 bases at V and 0 bases at J, with 6 bases between the two ends. The CDR3 is 15 residues long. Germline CDR1 SGHRS, CDR2 YFSETQ. CDR3 sequence: CASSLDRANTGELFF. In nucleotides, the CDR3 is TGCGCCAGCAGCTTGGACAGGGCGAACACCGGGGAGCTGTTTTTT.

The V gene is TRBV11-2, the J gene TRBJ2-3, with D unresolved. The length of the CDR3 is 15 residues. CDR1 is SGHAT, CDR2 FQNNGV, per germline. Trimming took 7 bases from V and 4 from J, leaving 18 bases between them. The CDR3 loop is CASTRGLGSADTQYF. The CDR3, as DNA: TGTGCCAGCACCCGTGGGCTTGGGTCGGCAGATACGCAGTATTTT.

This CDR3 is CASSLKSVGETQYF. The CDR3 DNA follows: TGTGCCAGCAGCTTGAAGTCGGTGGGGGAGACCCAGTACTTC. The chain combines TRBV7-9 with TRBJ2-5, with D unresolved. Trimming removed 3 bases from V and 5 bases from J, with 13 bases in between. CDR1 is SEHNR and CDR2 is FQNEAQ in the germline V gene (reference sequence). This CDR3 has 14 amino acids.

The chain has TRBV14 and TRBJ2-7; 8 bases are a match to TRBD1. Germline CDR1 SGHDN, CDR2 FVKESK. V shed 3 bases and J 1 base; nucleotides not matched to a gene: 5. The CDR3 is made up of 15 amino acids. The CDR3 is CASSHMTGASYEQYF. CDR3 bases: TGTGCCAGCAGCCATATGACAGGGGCTTCCTACGAGCAGTACTTC.

This chain links TRBV7-9 with TRBJ2-1, with 10 bases fitting TRBD2. Germline CDR1 SEHNR, CDR2 FQNEAQ (reference sequence). V was clipped by 5 bases and J by 6 bases; unmatched bases: 10. The CDR3 totals 16 residues. The CDR3 sequence: CASSPPSSGGANEQFF. DNA for the CDR3: TGTGCCAGCAGCCCCCCCTCAAGCGGGGGGGCCAATGAGCAGTTCTTC.

This clone was detected only a few times. The V and J genes are TRBV11-2 and TRBJ2-1; D is ambiguous. Germline-derived CDR1 and CDR2 are SGHAT and FQNNGV. This CDR3 is 17 amino acids long. The V and J ends lost 1 base and 4 bases respectively, with 17 bases between them. The DNA of the CDR3 is TGTGCCAGCAGCTTAGGGCCAGGTCAACAGCCTTACAATGAGCAGTTCTTC. Its protein is CASSLGPGQQPYNEQFF.